This T cell receptor (beta chain) was recovered during a study of T cells in tuberculosis. Profiling relied on immunoSEQ multiplex PCR, and the TCRdb table lists in-frame clones only, not all of them. The sample contains 80,000 to 100,000 clones, around 90% of which appear only once. Germline CDR1 reads PRHDT; CDR2 reads FYEKMQ (reference sequence). The CDR3 contains 17 residues. V lost 5 bases to trimming and J lost 4 bases; unmatched junction nucleotides: 14. After thawing and overnight rest, PBMC were stained with GMM-loaded CD1B tetramer, viability dye and anti-CD3 for sorting. CD1B tetramers were loaded with Rhodococcus equi-derived C32 glucose monomycolate.

The rearrangement joins TRBV13 to TRBJ1-3; 7 nucleotides align to TRBD1. The clonotype was recovered from an adult woman with latent tuberculosis. Sequenced input: CD1b-GMM tetramer-negative cells sorted from PBMCs. CDR3 in amino acids: CASSARQGVILGNTIYF. As DNA, the CDR3 is TGTGCCAGCAGCGCTCGACAGGGAGTAATATTGGGAAACACCATATATTTT. The variable domain in full, with the rest retrieved from reference TRBV13 and TRBJ1-3, is AAGVIQSPRHLIKEKRETATLKCYPIPRHDTVYWYQQGPGQDPQFLISFYEKMQSDKGSIPDRFSAQQFSDYHSELNMSSLELGDSALYFCASSARQGVILGNTIYFGEGSWLTVV.